Below are 18 T cell receptor beta chains sequenced from a single sample in a study of T cell responses to AZD1222 COVID-19 vaccine. Profiling relied on immunoSEQ multiplex PCR, and the TCRdb table lists in-frame clones only, not all of them. The repertoire includes about 69,000 clones, less than 85% of them detected once, and roughly 25% sits in the top ten. The sequences come from peripheral blood, collected 28 days after the second AZD1222 dose. The receptors were sampled from an adult who received the AZD1222 COVID-19 vaccine.

The V call is TRBV6-1, the J call TRBJ2-6; D might be TRBD1 (6 bases). Germline CDR1 and CDR2: MNHNS and SASEGT. V was trimmed by 4 bases and J by 2 bases, leaving 15 bases between them. The CDR3 runs to 17 residues. The CDR3 bases are TGTGCCAGCAGTGTACAGGGCCCTGGAACTGGGGCCAACGTCCTGACTTTC. The encoded protein is CASSVQGPGTGANVLTF.

By frequency in the sample, this clone is medium-sized (0.01 to 0.1%). This chain joins TRBV2 and TRBJ1-2, with 8 bases aligning to TRBD1. This CDR3 has 13 amino acids. V lost 10 bases and J lost 7; bases outside the gene matches: 11. Germline CDR1 and CDR2: SNHLY and FYNNEI. The CDR3 sequence is CATGTGSPAGYTF. The CDR3 region has the DNA TGTGCCACAGGGACAGGTTCCCCGGCTGGCTACACCTTC.

J is TRBJ2-7 and V is TRBV10-2; D may be TRBD2 (5 bases). Trimming left V 0 bases short and J 5 bases short, with 14 bases between. CDR3 length: 15 amino acids. CDR1 is WSHSY, CDR2 SAAADI, per germline. CDR3 nucleotide sequence: TGCGCCAGCAGTGAGTCGCTAGCCCCCTGGGACGAGCAGTACTTC. Residues: CASSESLAPWDEQYF.

The gene calls are TRBV2 and TRBJ1-4; tentative D call: TRBD1 (5 bases). Trimming took 10 bases from V and 7 from J, leaving 10 bases between them. The CDR3 length is 11 residues. Germline V lookup: CDR1 SNHLY, CDR2 FYNNEI. The DNA for the CDR3 is TGTGCCAATACAAGGGGTGAAAAACTGTTTTTT. Amino acids: CANTRGEKLFF.

J is TRBJ1-1 and V is TRBV5-4; D call uncertain. Germline V gene sequence: CDR1 SGHNT, CDR2 YYREEE (reference sequence). The CDR3 contains 15 residues. The ends were cut back, 0 bases at V and 1 base at J, with 10 bases in the middle. In DNA form, the CDR3 reads TGTGCCAGCAGCTTGGAAACGGGGAGGAACACTGAAGCTTTCTTT. Protein: CASSLETGRNTEAFF. Using reference TRBV5-4 and TRBJ1-1 for the parts outside the CDR3, the full variable domain is ETGVTQSPTHLIKTRGQQVTLRCSSQSGHNTVSWYQQALGQGPQFIFQYYREEENGRGNFPPRFSGLQFPNYSSELNVNALELDDSALYLCASSLETGRNTEAFFGQGTRLTVV.

This clone was seen just once. The rearrangement joins TRBV5-1 to TRBJ1-4; 9 bases align to TRBD1. The J segment lost 5 bases and the V segment lost 4 bases, leaving 6 bases of the junction unmatched. This CDR3 has 15 residues. CDR1 and CDR2 (germline): SGHRS, YFSETQ. Here the CDR3 reads CASSQQGAENEKLFF. The CDR3 DNA reads as TGCGCCAGCAGCCAACAGGGGGCAGAGAATGAAAAACTGTTTTTT.

The rearrangement links TRBV7-9 to TRBJ2-1; D gene ambiguous. This CDR3 region has 11 residues. In germline, CDR1 is SEHNR, CDR2 FQNEAQ (reference sequence). V was clipped by 7 bases and J by 8 bases, with 9 bases between them. The CDR3 is CASTGSDEQFF. The CDR3 coding sequence is TGTGCCAGCACCGGGTCAGATGAGCAGTTCTTC.

This sequence joins TRBV28 and TRBJ2-7; TRBD1 agrees at 9 bases. J lost 4 bases, V lost 4 bases, and 8 bases had no gene match. CDR3 size: 15 residues. CDR1 and CDR2 from the germline V gene are MDHEN and SYDVKM. CDR3 residues: CASSSGTGTGYEQYF. The CDR3 DNA sequence: TGTGCCAGCAGTTCCGGGACAGGGACCGGTTACGAGCAGTACTTC.

CDR3 residues: CASSRRDNSYEQYF. The CDR3 DNA sequence: TGTGCCAGCAGCAGGCGGGACAACTCCTACGAGCAGTACTTC. The chain combines TRBV7-9 with TRBJ2-7, with D tentatively TRBD1 or TRBD2 (6 bases each). CDR3 length: 14 amino acids. Germline-derived CDR1 and CDR2 are SEHNR and FQNEAQ (reference sequence). The germline V and J ends were trimmed by 5 bases and 0 bases, with 11 bases remaining between them.

The V gene is TRBV14, the J gene TRBJ2-7; 7 bases line up with TRBD1. The junction had 9 bases not matched to a gene; V was cut back by 4 bases and J by 6 bases. The CDR3 loop spans 14 amino acids. The germline gives CDR1 SGHDN, CDR2 FVKESK. This chain's CDR3 is CASSPIQGFGEQYF. The CDR3 DNA is TGTGCCAGCAGCCCGATACAGGGGTTTGGCGAGCAGTACTTC.

The chain has TRBV4-1 and TRBJ2-3; 12 bases align to TRBD2. In germline, CDR1 is MGHRA, CDR2 YSYEKL. The junction had 7 bases not matched to a gene; V was cut back by 2 bases and J by 4 bases. This CDR3 has 17 amino acids. The CDR3 region is CASSQIGLAGYPDTQYF. The DNA of the CDR3 is TGCGCCAGCAGCCAAATTGGACTAGCGGGATATCCAGATACGCAGTATTTT.

The CDR3 DNA sequence: TGCGCCAGCAGTGAACAGGGCCACGAGCAGTACTTC. It specifies CASSEQGHEQYF. The chain joins TRBV10-1 to TRBJ2-7, with D perhaps TRBD1 (6 bases). The ends were cut back, 3 bases at V and 5 bases at J, with 8 bases in the middle. In germline, CDR1 is WNHNN, CDR2 SYGVQD (reference sequence). CDR3 length: 12 residues.

V usage is TRBV5-1 and J usage is TRBJ2-7; weak D call: TRBD2 (5 bases). V lost 0 bases and J 2 bases, leaving 9 bases between the germline ends. The CDR3 length is 14 residues. Germline CDR1 reads SGHRS; CDR2 reads YFSETQ. In nucleotides, the CDR3 is TGCGCCAGCAGCTTGGGAGCGGATGCCTACGAGCAGTACTTC. It encodes CASSLGADAYEQYF.

The chain has TRBV10-1 and TRBJ2-3, with D unresolved. V lost 2 bases, J lost 6 bases, and 9 bases lay in between. From germline, CDR1 is WNHNN and CDR2 SYGVQD (reference sequence). This CDR3 has 13 amino acids. The CDR3 spells CASSEPSEDTQYF. In DNA form, the CDR3 reads TGCGCCAGCAGTGAGCCCTCTGAGGATACGCAGTATTTT.

The rearrangement uses TRBV5-1 and TRBJ1-6; perhaps TRBD1 as D (5 bases). Germline lookup yields CDR1 SGHRS and CDR2 YFSETQ. The V end was cut by 3 bases, the J end by 5 bases, with 18 bases between. The CDR3 extends over 17 amino acids. The CDR3 nucleotides are TGCGCCAGCAGCTGGGGGACCGCCGACCTGAATAATTCACCCCTCCACTTT. Amino acid sequence: CASSWGTADLNNSPLHF.

The rearrangement joins TRBV5-6 to TRBJ2-7; perhaps TRBD1 as D (6 bases). The CDR3 covers 16 residues. The germline V and J ends were trimmed by 4 bases and 2 bases, with 19 bases remaining between them. Germline loops: CDR1 SGHDT, CDR2 YYEEEE. CDR3 sequence (DNA): TGTGCCAGCAGCCGGTGGGGTTCCCCAGGGGCCTACGAGCAGTACTTC. It is translated as CASSRWGSPGAYEQYF.

The chain combines TRBV6-5 with TRBJ1-2; the D is unclear. The germline V gene encodes CDR1 MNHEY and CDR2 SVGAGI. The CDR3 is 13 residues long. Trimming cost V 4 bases and J 0 bases, with 6 bases left between them. The CDR3 bases are TGTGCCAGCAGTTCCGTAGCTAACTATGGCTACACCTTC. It yields the protein CASSSVANYGYTF.

The V call is TRBV4-1, the J call TRBJ1-5; the D is unclear. The CDR3 runs to 13 residues. In germline, CDR1 is MGHRA, CDR2 YSYEKL. Trimming shortened V by 4 bases and J by 4 bases, and 8 bases separated the two germline ends. For the CDR3, the DNA is TGCGCCAGCAGCCTTCAAGAAAATCAGCCCCAGCATTTT. Amino acid sequence: CASSLQENQPQHF.